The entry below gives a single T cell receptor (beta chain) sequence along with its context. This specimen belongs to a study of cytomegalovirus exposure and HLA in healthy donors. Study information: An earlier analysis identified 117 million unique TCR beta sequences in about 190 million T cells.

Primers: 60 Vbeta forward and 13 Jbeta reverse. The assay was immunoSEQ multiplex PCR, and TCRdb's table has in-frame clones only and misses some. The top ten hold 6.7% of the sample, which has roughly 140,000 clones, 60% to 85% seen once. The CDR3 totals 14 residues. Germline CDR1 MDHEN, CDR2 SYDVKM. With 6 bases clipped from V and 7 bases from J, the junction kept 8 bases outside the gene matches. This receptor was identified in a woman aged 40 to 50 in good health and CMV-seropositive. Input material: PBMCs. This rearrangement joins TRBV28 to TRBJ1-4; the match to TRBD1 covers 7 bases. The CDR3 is CASRGNTGVEKLFF. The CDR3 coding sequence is TGTGCCAGCAGGGGAAACACAGGGGTTGAAAAACTGTTTTTT. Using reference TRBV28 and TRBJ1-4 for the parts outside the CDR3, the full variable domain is DVKVTQSSRYLVKRTGEKVFLECVQDMDHENMFWYRQDPGLGLRLIYFSYDVKMKEKGDIPEGYSVSREKKERFSLILESASTNQTSMYLCASRGNTGVEKLFFGSGTQLSVL.